This entry describes one TCR beta chain. The data originate from a study of blood T cell repertoires in COVID-19. Study-level background: The study drew acute and convalescent COVID-19 samples from the United States, Italy and Spain. In each case, the material was cDNA or gDNA derived from T cells, B-cell-depleted T cells, or PBMCs.

Assay: immunoSEQ multiplex PCR; the TCRdb copy retains only in-frame clones and omits some. In the table there are more than 250,000 clones, around 87% of which are singletons. From germline, CDR1 is SGHRS and CDR2 YFSETQ. V shed 0 bases, J shed 3 bases, and the junction held 3 bases outside the gene matches. The CDR3 consists of 15 residues. The TCR comes from a middle-aged man with active or convalescent COVID-19. Input material: peripheral blood. V is TRBV5-1 and J is TRBJ1-1, with 9 bases identical to TRBD1. CDR3 in amino acids: CASSLERQGDTEAFF. CDR3 coding DNA: TGCGCCAGCAGCTTGGAAAGACAGGGGGACACTGAAGCTTTCTTT.